Shown below are 22 T cell receptor beta chains from a single sample sequenced in a study of low-dose radiotherapy and immunotherapy resistance in tumors. Time point meaning: after trial treatment. The treatment denotes: LDRT plus nivolumab, ipilimumab, low-dose cyclophosphamide and aspirin (RACIN trial). First-strand cDNA relied on TRAV- and TRBV-specific primers spanning alpha and beta chains. The authors ran 15 to 25 PCR cycles to amplify TCRs with a constant-region primer and V-primer adapter. Using its own MiXCR run on the reads, TCRdb lists one record per CDR3 protein. The table lists just over 90,000 distinct CDR3 sequences, 20% to 25% of them singletons. This material consisted of PBMCs, taken after low-dose radiotherapy plus immunotherapy. These receptors all come from a female donor with ovarian cancer.

This clonotype has at least ten counts. This rearrangement joins TRBV2 to TRBJ2-1; no clear D gene. This CDR3 comprises 14 residues. Germline V gene lookup returns CDR1 SNHLY and CDR2 FYNNEI. Between the trimmed V and J ends, which lost 6 bases and 3 bases, there was a span of 12 bases. In DNA, the CDR3 is TGTGCCAGCAGAGCCCCCGGACGCTACAATGAGCAGTTCTTC. Translated: CASRAPGRYNEQFF.

At least ten counts were recorded for this clonotype. The chain is built from TRBV9 and TRBJ2-2; D possibly corresponds to TRBD1 (6 bases). V dropped 3 bases and J dropped 0 bases, with 9 bases sitting between them. The germline V gene has CDR1 SGDLS and CDR2 YYNGEE. CDR3 size: 15 residues. In DNA form, the CDR3 reads TGTGCCAGCAGCGCGGACAGCACGAACACCGGGGAGCTGTTTTTT. This encodes CASSADSTNTGELFF.

There are a few counts of this clonotype. The chain is built from TRBV5-1 and TRBJ1-1; 8 nucleotides align to TRBD1. The germline gives CDR1 SGHRS, CDR2 YFSETQ. Trimming removed 3 bases from V and 2 bases from J; junction bases left unmatched: 6. The CDR3 is made up of 15 amino acids. The DNA of the CDR3 is TGCGCCAGCAGCTCGGACAGGGCCCTCAACACTGAAGCTTTCTTT. Residues: CASSSDRALNTEAFF.

As for this clonotype: Just one base apart from a much larger clone, this may be a read error. V and J are TRBV20-1 and TRBJ1-2; 9 bases fit TRBD1. There are 15 residues in the CDR3. Per germline, CDR1 DFQATT and CDR2 SNEGSKA (reference sequence). The DNA of the CDR3 is TGCACTGCTAGAGATGGGGACAGGGCCTGGGATGGCTACACCTTC. Translating gives CTARDGDRAWDGYTF.

The chain couples TRBV6-1 to TRBJ2-7, with D unresolved. CDR1 and CDR2 (germline): MNHNS, SASEGT. This CDR3 contains 13 residues. V shed 7 bases and J shed 2 bases, with 12 bases lying between them. CDR3 in amino acids: CASNRAETYEQYF. The CDR3 nucleotides are TGTGCCAGCAATCGGGCGGAGACCTACGAGCAGTACTTC.

This clonotype was detected ten times or more. The chain carries TRBV14 and TRBJ2-3; D is unresolved. The CDR3 has 13 residues. Trimming took 4 bases from V and 7 from J, leaving 12 bases between them. In germline, CDR1 is SGHDN, CDR2 FVKESK. The CDR3 region has the DNA TGTGCCAGCAGCCTTTCCCGGCCTAATACGCAGTATTTT. Translated, it gives CASSLSRPNTQYF.

This clonotype occurred many times. This chain connects TRBV27 to TRBJ1-5, with a possible D match to TRBD1 (5 bases). The CDR3 loop spans 15 amino acids. CDR1 is MNHEY and CDR2 is SMNVEV in the germline V gene (reference sequence). V lost 5 bases, J lost 6 bases, and 17 bases lay in between. CDR3 nucleotides: TGTGCCAGCAGTCGACTTGGGGCATCAGGTCAGCCCCAGCATTTT. Translated: CASSRLGASGQPQHF.

Ten or more counts support this clonotype. The CDR3 coding sequence is TGCGCCAGCAGCTTGGGACTGACCAACACCGGGGAGCTGTTTTTT. Amino acids: CASSLGLTNTGELFF. The chain has TRBV5-1 and TRBJ2-2; D ambiguous. The CDR3 is 15 residues long. CDR1 and CDR2 from the germline V gene are SGHRS and YFSETQ. V lost 0 bases and J lost 2, with 8 bases in between.

Ten or more counts support this clonotype. V gene TRBV19 combines with J gene TRBJ2-3; no reliable D call. V gave up 5 bases and J gave up 1 base, with 13 bases separating them. The CDR3 consists of 15 residues. Germline lookup yields CDR1 LNHDA and CDR2 SQIVND (reference sequence). CDR3 sequence reads: CASSLSWYRTDTQYF. DNA of the CDR3: TGTGCCAGTAGTCTCTCCTGGTACCGCACAGATACGCAGTATTTT.

This chain connects TRBV10-3 to TRBJ1-3; D gene unclear. The V end lost 0 bases, the J end lost 0 bases, and 12 bases lay between the germline ends. Germline V gene lookup returns CDR1 ENHRY and CDR2 SYGVKD. The CDR3 consists of 17 residues. CDR3 region: CAISESGRRLSGNTIYF. The CDR3 region has the DNA TGTGCCATCAGTGAGTCGGGGAGACGGCTCTCTGGAAACACCATATATTTT.

The rearrangement links TRBV6-6 to TRBJ2-1; D gene unclear. Trimming left V 0 bases short and J 4 bases short, with 7 bases between. The CDR3 is 14 amino acids. Germline CDR1 MNHNY, CDR2 SVGAGI (reference sequence). Here the CDR3 reads CASSYSGGYNEQFF. CDR3 nucleotide sequence: TGTGCCAGCAGTTACTCTGGCGGATACAATGAGCAGTTCTTC.

This clonotype was seen ten or more times. The chain combines TRBV12-3 or TRBV12-4 with TRBJ2-3; 10 bases map to TRBD1. The J segment lost 3 bases and the V segment lost 6 bases, leaving 6 bases of the junction unmatched. The CDR3 runs 15 residues. CDR3 protein: CASSTGDRGTDTQYF. CDR3 nucleotides: TGTGCCAGCAGCACCGGGGACAGGGGAACAGATACGCAGTATTTT.

This clonotype has ten or more counts. J is TRBJ2-5 and V is TRBV3-1; 13 nucleotides match TRBD2. CDR1 and CDR2 (germline): LGHDT, YNNKEL (reference sequence). Trimming at V came to 3 bases and at J to 4 bases, leaving 2 bases not matched to a gene. The CDR3 runs to 15 residues. CDR3 residues: CASSQRTSGRETQYF. For the CDR3, the DNA is TGTGCCAGCAGCCAGCGGACTAGCGGGAGAGAGACCCAGTACTTC.

This clonotype was observed at least ten times. CDR3 in amino acids: CASSSQGGYEQYF. The CDR3 region has the DNA TGTGCCAGCAGTTCCCAGGGCGGCTACGAGCAGTACTTC. The rearrangement links TRBV27 to TRBJ2-7; D possibly corresponds to TRBD1 (5 bases). V dropped 4 bases and J dropped 3 bases, with 10 bases sitting between them. The CDR3 totals 13 residues. CDR1 is MNHEY and CDR2 is SMNVEV in the germline V gene (reference sequence).

This clonotype occurred many times. The rearrangement uses TRBV18 and TRBJ1-4; TRBD1 matches at 8 bases. CDR1 is KGHSH and CDR2 is LQKENI in the germline V gene. This CDR3 has 13 residues. V was clipped by 10 bases and J by 8 bases; unmatched bases: 9. The CDR3 nucleotides are TGTGCCACTTCGGACAGGGTGCAGGAAAAACTGTTTTTT. Translating gives CATSDRVQEKLFF. The full variable domain, completed using reference TRBV18 and TRBJ1-4, is NAGVMQNPRHLVRRRGQEARLRCSPMKGHSHVYWYRQLPEEGLKFMVYLQKENIIDESGMPKERFSAEFPKEGPSILRIQQVVRGDSAAYFCATSDRVQEKLFFGSGTQLSVL.

In regard to this clonotype: With only one base between it and a far larger clone, this is likely a read error. The chain employs TRBV27 and TRBJ2-3; D is unclear. The CDR3 contains 12 residues. The germline CDR1 and CDR2 sequences are MNHEY and SMNVEV (reference sequence). Written as DNA, the CDR3 is TGTGCCAGCAGTGCCCCCCTGGGTACGCAGTGTTTT. This translates into CASSAPLGTQCF.

Concerning this clonotype itself: A far larger clone is only one base removed, so a read error is likely. The chain is built from TRBV2 and TRBJ2-1; the D is unclear. The CDR3 is 15 residues long. The V and J ends lost 7 bases and 10 bases respectively, with 23 bases between them. Germline CDR1 reads SNHLY; CDR2 reads FYNNEI. Written as DNA, the CDR3 is TGTGCCAGCACTGATGCACCGGATTTCCCCTACGAGCAGTTCTTC. The encoded protein is CASTDAPDFPYEQFF. The entire variable domain, with the rest obtained from reference TRBV2 and TRBJ2-1, is as follows: EPEVTQTPSHQVTQMGQEVILRCVPISNHLYFYWYRQILGQKVEFLVSFYNNEISEKSEIFDDQFSVERPDGSNFTLKIRSTKLEDSAMYFCASTDAPDFPYEQFFGPGTRLTVL.

Comment on this clonotype: One junction end disagrees with the germline gene, perhaps due to a read error. The rearrangement links TRBV6-2 or TRBV6-3 to TRBJ2-5, with D perhaps given as TRBD1 or TRBD2 (5 bases each). Per germline, CDR1 MNHEY and CDR2 SVGEGT. CDR3 length: 16 amino acids. CDR3 DNA: TGTGCCAGCAGTGAAGGGGAGAGACTGTTCAGGAAGACCAAGTACTTC. This translates into CASSEGERLFRKTKYF.

This clonotype occurred many times. The chain combines TRBV27 with TRBJ2-3; D possibly matches TRBD1 or TRBD2 (5 bases each). Per the germline V gene, CDR1 is MNHEY and CDR2 is SMNVEV (reference sequence). The CDR3 runs 15 residues. The V end was cut by 2 bases, the J end by 1 base, with 10 bases between. The CDR3 DNA follows: TGTGCCAGCAGTTTAGGGGCAGCGGGCACAGATACGCAGTATTTT. This sequence encodes CASSLGAAGTDTQYF.

This clonotype was seen ten or more times. This rearrangement joins TRBV5-1 to TRBJ2-7; D is uncertain. CDR3 size: 14 residues. Germline CDR1 is SGHRS and CDR2 is YFSETQ. With 0 bases removed from V and 6 bases from J, the gap between germline ends came to 13 bases. The CDR3 DNA sequence: TGCGCCAGCAGCTTGGATACCGCCGTTGGCGAGCAGTACTTC. Translation gives CASSLDTAVGEQYF.

To note about this clonotype: Only one base separates this from a far larger clonotype, so it likely reflects a read error. The chain combines TRBV6-5 with TRBJ2-1; D gene unclear. Germline loops: CDR1 MNHEY, CDR2 SVGAGI. The CDR3 consists of 12 residues. CDR3 coding DNA: TGTGGCAGCAGTGAACAGTTGAATGAGCAGTTCTTC. Translated: CGSSEQLNEQFF.

Only a few counts were recorded for this clonotype. This sequence joins TRBV28 and TRBJ2-1, with a tentative D call TRBD1 (6 bases). The V gene lost 6 bases and the J gene lost 8 bases, with 17 bases spanning the gap. This CDR3 is built from 14 residues. Germline values: CDR1 MDHEN, CDR2 SYDVKM. CDR3 amino acids: CASSRDPGADEQFF. DNA for the CDR3: TGTGCCAGCAGCCGCGACCCAGGGGCCGATGAGCAGTTCTTC.